A selection of T cell receptor beta chains follows, all from one sample in a study of T-cell reconstitution after alpha-beta-depleted transplantation in children. TCRdb reanalysed the PCR reads using MiXCR and keeps one entry per CDR3 protein. Of about 540,000 distinct CDR3 sequences in the sample, 27% are singletons; the top ten hold about 35%. The specimen was PBMCs, collected before TCRalphabeta/CD19-depleted stem cell transplant. The source is a boy younger than two with Wiskott-Aldrich syndrome, due to receive a stem cell transplant. CDR3s include the opening cysteine and the closing phenylalanine or tryptophan. D genes are given only for firm matches. The size entry is marked missing in some rows and otherwise reads once, few, many or a size class.

clone size: .
V gene: TRBV5-1
J gene: TRBJ2-1
D gene: .
CDR3 DNA: TGCGCCAGCAGCTTGGGGGACTCGTCGGGCAAGGAGTTCTTC
CDR3 protein: CASSLGDSSGKEFF

clone size: .
V gene: TRBV5-5
J gene: TRBJ2-7
D gene: TRBD2
CDR3 DNA: TGTGCCAGCAGCTTGATAGCGGGAGTCCCCTACGAGCAGTACTTC
CDR3 protein: CASSLIAGVPYEQYF

clone size: .
V gene: TRBV19
J gene: TRBJ1-6
D gene: .
CDR3 DNA: TGTGCCAGTAGCTGGGGGCCAGCAGGTTCACCCCTCCACTTT
CDR3 protein: CASSWGPAGSPLHF

clone size: few
V gene: TRBV5-1
J gene: TRBJ2-7
D gene: .
CDR3 DNA: TGCGCCAGCAGCTTTCGCGCCCTGGGCTCCTACGAGCAGTACTTC
CDR3 protein: CASSFRALGSYEQYF

clone size: .
V gene: TRBV27
J gene: TRBJ2-7
D gene: .
CDR3 DNA: TGTGCCAGCAGTATCACCGGCATGGGGGAGCAGTACTTC
CDR3 protein: CASSITGMGEQYF

clone size: .
V gene: TRBV18
J gene: TRBJ2-7
D gene: TRBD1
CDR3 DNA: TGTGCCAGCTCACAGGACAGGGGAGCAATTAATTACGAGCAGTACTTC
CDR3 protein: CASSQDRGAINYEQYF

clone size: few
V gene: TRBV5-1
J gene: TRBJ2-7
D gene: TRBD2
CDR3 DNA: TGCGCCAGCAGCTTGGCCGGGACTAGCGGAGGCAACGAGCAGTACTTC
CDR3 protein: CASSLAGTSGGNEQYF

clone size: few
V gene: TRBV20-1
J gene: TRBJ1-3
D gene: .
CDR3 DNA: TGCAGTGCCCCACGGGGGCAACAATCTGGAAACACCATATATTTT
CDR3 protein: CSAPRGQQSGNTIYF

clone size: few
V gene: TRBV2
J gene: TRBJ2-3
D gene: .
CDR3 DNA: TGTGCCAGCAGGGACAAATTTAGCACAGATACGCAGTATTTT
CDR3 protein: CASRDKFSTDTQYF

clone size: .
V gene: TRBV5-1
J gene: TRBJ1-1
D gene: .
CDR3 DNA: TGCGCCAGCAGCTTGGCCTTTGGGACCGCCACTGAAGCTTTCTTT
CDR3 protein: CASSLAFGTATEAFF

clone size: .
V gene: TRBV25-1
J gene: TRBJ2-7
D gene: .
CDR3 DNA: TGTGCCAGCAGTGAATATAAGCTAGCCTCCTACGAGCAGTACTTC
CDR3 protein: CASSEYKLASYEQYF

clone size: few
V gene: TRBV13
J gene: TRBJ1-4
D gene: TRBD1
CDR3 DNA: TGTGCCAGCAGCTTCCGACAGGGTGGTGAAAAACTGTTTTTT
CDR3 protein: CASSFRQGGEKLFF

clone size: .
V gene: TRBV20-1
J gene: TRBJ2-1
D gene: TRBD2
CDR3 DNA: TGCAGTGCTCAGCTAGCGGGAGTGGGTGAGCAGTTCTTC
CDR3 protein: CSAQLAGVGEQFF

clone size: few
V gene: TRBV20-1
J gene: TRBJ2-1
D gene: .
CDR3 DNA: TGCAGTGCTCCGTTGAAGGGATCCCCTTACAATGAGCAGTTCTTC
CDR3 protein: CSAPLKGSPYNEQFF

clone size: many
V gene: TRBV5-1
J gene: TRBJ2-3
D gene: TRBD2
CDR3 DNA: TGCGCCAGCAGCTTGGATCCCTTCCTTAGCGGGAGATCCACAGATACGCAGTATTTT
CDR3 protein: CASSLDPFLSGRSTDTQYF